The source of this T cell receptor beta chain is a study of post-analysis software for immune sequencing data. Study context: Some patients lacked subtype; others had relapsing-remitting, secondary progressive or progressive-relapsing disease.

Unique molecular identifiers were present in the TCR beta cDNA libraries. Each CDR3 protein is one row after TCRdb ran MiXCR on the PCR reads. The sample has 800,000 to 950,000 distinct CDR3 sequences; 53% are singletons. The study's findings and limits: People with multiple sclerosis had a significantly lower normalized Chao1 diversity than controls did. Under F measure analysis, samples from one preparation batch co-clustered strongly. The study found TRBV5-6, TRBV5-1 and TRBV20-1 among four to six TRBV segments more frequent in patients than controls.

Trimming shortened V by 0 bases and J by 8 bases, and 17 bases separated the two germline ends. The CDR3 is 15 residues long. Germline V gene data show CDR1 as SGHRS and CDR2 as YFSETQ. Of note for this clonotype: Its antigen is unknown.

The source of this sequence is a girl between 10 and 17 years old with multiple sclerosis. Sequenced input: blood. The chain couples TRBV5-1 to TRBJ1-2, with no clear D. This CDR3 is CASSLEAAPTVGYTF. CDR3 DNA sequence: TGCGCCAGCAGCTTGGAGGCGGCGCCCACGGTCGGCTACACCTTC.